Described below is a single TCR beta chain sequence and its context. Its antigen is currently unknown. Using immunoSEQ multiplex PCR, the repertoire was profiled, and TCRdb retains in-frame clones only, with some absent. The sample consists of 50,000 to 75,000 clones, around 80% of them appearing once. In germline, CDR1 is ENHRY, CDR2 SYGVKD. Trimming took off 2 bases at V and 5 bases at J, with 7 bases between the two ends. The CDR3 runs 12 residues. The data were obtained in a study of siplizumab effects on memory and regulatory T cells. Study findings and constraints: Naive T cells were seen as more diverse than memory cells and as major alloresponse contributors.

The specimen was memory CD4+ T cells sorted from blood. The sequence came from a human donor in good health. The V call is TRBV10-3, the J call TRBJ2-7; D gene uncertain. In DNA, the CDR3 is TGTGCCATCAGTGAGATTGGGAACGAGCAGTACTTC. Translation gives CAISEIGNEQYF.